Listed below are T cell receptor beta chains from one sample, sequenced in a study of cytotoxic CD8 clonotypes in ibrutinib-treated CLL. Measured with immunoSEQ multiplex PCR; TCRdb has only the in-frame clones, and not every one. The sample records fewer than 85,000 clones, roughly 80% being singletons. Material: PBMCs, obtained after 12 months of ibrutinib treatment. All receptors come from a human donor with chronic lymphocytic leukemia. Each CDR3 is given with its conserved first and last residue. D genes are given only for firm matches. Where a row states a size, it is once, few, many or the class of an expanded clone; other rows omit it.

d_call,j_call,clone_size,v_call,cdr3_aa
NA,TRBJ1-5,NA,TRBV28,CASSFLAGGGQPQHF
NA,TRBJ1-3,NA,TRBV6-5,CASSYAGTSGNTIYF
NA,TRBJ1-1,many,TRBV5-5,CASSPGPNTEAFF
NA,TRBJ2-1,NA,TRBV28,CASSFPSLSYNEQFF
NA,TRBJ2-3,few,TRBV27,CASRDWGEDTQYF
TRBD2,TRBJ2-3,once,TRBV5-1,CASSLRGRADTQYF
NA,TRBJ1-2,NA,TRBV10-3,CAITEQGGGGYTF
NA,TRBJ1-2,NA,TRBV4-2,CASSQDPGNYGYTF
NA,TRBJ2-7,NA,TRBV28,CASSTPSWREQYF
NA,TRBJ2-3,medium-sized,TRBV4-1,CASSRQELTDTQYF
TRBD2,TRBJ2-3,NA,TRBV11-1,CASASVGGGDTQYF
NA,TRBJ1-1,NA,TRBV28,CASSEGPGRSLNTEAFF
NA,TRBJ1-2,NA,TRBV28,CASSPTGMYGYTF
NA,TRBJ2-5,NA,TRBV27,CASSFGPPGGLVETQYF
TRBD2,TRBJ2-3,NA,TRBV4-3,CASSQASGRAVGDTQYF
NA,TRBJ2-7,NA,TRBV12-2,CASRSLEGREQYF
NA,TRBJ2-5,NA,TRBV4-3,CASSQSWVGGETQYF
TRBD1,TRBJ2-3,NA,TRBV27,CASSSGGPPTDTQYF
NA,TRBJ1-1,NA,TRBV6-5,CASRPTAGTEAFF
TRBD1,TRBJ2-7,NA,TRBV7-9,CASSPPQGESYEQYF
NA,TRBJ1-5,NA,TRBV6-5,CASRRDGSNQPQHF
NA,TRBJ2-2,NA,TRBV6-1,CAGGWTAITGELFF
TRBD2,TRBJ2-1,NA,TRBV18,CASSPERGPYNEQFF
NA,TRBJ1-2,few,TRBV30,CANSGVSYGYTF
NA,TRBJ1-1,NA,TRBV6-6,CASSYPAGTNTEAFF
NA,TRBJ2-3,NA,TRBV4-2,CASSQDPMTSLDTQYF
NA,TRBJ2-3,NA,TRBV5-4,CASSSDTSTDTQYF
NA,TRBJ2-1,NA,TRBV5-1,CASSLMGVQGNEQFF
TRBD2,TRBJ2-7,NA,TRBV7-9,CASSFTGTKYGQYF
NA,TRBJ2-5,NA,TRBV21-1,CASTPSGSTRETQYF
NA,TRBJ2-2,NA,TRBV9,CASSATLVGELFF
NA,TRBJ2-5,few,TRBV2,CASSGTQRETQYF
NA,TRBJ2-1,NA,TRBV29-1,CSAVGANSYNEQFF
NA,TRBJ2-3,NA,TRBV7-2,CASSWGVGDTQYF
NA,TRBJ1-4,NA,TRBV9,CASSVGGRRSTNEKLFF
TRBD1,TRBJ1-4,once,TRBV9,CASSPRQGGNEKLFF
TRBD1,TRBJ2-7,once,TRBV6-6,CASSPEPGQGFYEQYF